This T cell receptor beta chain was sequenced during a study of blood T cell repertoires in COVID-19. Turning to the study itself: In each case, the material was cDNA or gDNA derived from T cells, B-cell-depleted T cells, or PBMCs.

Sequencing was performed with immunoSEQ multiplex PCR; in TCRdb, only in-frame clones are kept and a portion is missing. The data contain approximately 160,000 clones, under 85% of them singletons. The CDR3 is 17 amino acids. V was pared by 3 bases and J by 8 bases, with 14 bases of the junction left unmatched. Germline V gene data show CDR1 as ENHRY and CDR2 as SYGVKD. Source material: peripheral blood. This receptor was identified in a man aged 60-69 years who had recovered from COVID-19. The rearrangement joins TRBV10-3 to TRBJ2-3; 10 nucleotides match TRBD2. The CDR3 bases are TGTGCCATCAGTGACCCGTCGGGCAGCGGGGGGGCGGGTACGCAGTATTTT. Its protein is CAISDPSGSGGAGTQYF.